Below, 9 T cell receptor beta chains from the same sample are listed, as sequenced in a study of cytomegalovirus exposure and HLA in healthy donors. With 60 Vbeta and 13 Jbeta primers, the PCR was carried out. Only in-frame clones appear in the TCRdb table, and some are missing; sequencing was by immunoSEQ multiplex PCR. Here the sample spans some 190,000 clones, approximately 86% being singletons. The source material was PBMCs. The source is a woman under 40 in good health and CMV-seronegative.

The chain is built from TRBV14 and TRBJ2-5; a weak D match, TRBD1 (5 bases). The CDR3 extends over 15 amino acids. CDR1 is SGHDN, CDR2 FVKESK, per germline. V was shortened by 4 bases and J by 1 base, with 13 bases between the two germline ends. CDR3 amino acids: CASSPTRTIQETQYF. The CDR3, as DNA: TGTGCCAGCAGCCCTACCCGGACAATCCAAGAGACCCAGTACTTC.

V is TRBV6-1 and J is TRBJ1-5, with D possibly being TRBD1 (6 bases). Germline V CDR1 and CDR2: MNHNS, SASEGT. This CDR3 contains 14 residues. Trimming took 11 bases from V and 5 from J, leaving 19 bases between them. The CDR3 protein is CASKRGAGDQPQHF. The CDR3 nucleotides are TGTGCCTCTAAAAGGGGGGCGGGAGATCAGCCCCAGCATTTT.

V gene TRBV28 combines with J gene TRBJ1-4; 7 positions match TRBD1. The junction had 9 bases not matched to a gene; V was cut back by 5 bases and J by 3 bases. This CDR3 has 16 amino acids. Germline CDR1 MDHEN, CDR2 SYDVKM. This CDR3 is CASSTRQGWSNEKLFF. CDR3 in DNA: TGTGCCAGCAGTACCCGACAGGGTTGGTCTAATGAAAAACTGTTTTTT.

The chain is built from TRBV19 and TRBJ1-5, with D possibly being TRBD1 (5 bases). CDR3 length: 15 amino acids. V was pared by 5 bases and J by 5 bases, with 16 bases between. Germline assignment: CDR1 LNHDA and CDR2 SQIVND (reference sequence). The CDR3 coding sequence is TGTGCCAGTAGTTGGAACAGGTTGGGTCATCAGCCCCAGCATTTT. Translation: CASSWNRLGHQPQHF.

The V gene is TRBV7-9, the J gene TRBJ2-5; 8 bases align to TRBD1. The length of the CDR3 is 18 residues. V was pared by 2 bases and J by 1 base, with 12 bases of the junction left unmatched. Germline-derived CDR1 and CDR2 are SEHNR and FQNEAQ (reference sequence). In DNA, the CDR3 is TGTGCCAGCAGCTTACCCACGACAGGGGCGGATACCCAAGAGACCCAGTACTTC. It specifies CASSLPTTGADTQETQYF.

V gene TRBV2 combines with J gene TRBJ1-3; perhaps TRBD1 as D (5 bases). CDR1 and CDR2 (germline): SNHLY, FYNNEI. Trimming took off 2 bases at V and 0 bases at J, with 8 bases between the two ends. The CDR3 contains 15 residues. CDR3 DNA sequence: TGTGCCAGCAGTGAATTACAGGTCTCTGGAAACACCATATATTTT. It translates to CASSELQVSGNTIYF.

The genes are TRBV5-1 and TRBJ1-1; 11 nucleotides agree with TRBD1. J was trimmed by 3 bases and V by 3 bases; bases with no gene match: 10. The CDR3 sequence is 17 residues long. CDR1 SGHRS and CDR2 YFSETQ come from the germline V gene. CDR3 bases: TGCGCCAGCAGCTGGGGGACAGGGGGGAACTTAGACACTGAAGCTTTCTTT. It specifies CASSWGTGGNLDTEAFF.

The CDR3 reads CASSLEAGATYEQYF. CDR3 DNA sequence: TGTGCCAGCAGCTTAGAGGCGGGAGCCACGTACGAGCAGTACTTC. The chain links TRBV11-2 to TRBJ2-7; TRBD2 matches at 7 bases. Trimming at V came to 0 bases and at J to 4 bases, leaving 6 bases not matched to a gene. This CDR3 comprises 15 residues. CDR1 is SGHAT and CDR2 is FQNNGV in the germline V gene.

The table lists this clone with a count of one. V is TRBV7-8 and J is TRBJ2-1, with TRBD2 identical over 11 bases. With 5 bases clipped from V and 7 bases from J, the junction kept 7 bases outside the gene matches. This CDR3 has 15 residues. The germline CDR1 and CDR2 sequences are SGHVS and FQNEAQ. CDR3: CASSVSGGAGNEQFF. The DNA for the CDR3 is TGTGCCAGCAGCGTTAGCGGGGGGGCCGGGAATGAGCAGTTCTTC.